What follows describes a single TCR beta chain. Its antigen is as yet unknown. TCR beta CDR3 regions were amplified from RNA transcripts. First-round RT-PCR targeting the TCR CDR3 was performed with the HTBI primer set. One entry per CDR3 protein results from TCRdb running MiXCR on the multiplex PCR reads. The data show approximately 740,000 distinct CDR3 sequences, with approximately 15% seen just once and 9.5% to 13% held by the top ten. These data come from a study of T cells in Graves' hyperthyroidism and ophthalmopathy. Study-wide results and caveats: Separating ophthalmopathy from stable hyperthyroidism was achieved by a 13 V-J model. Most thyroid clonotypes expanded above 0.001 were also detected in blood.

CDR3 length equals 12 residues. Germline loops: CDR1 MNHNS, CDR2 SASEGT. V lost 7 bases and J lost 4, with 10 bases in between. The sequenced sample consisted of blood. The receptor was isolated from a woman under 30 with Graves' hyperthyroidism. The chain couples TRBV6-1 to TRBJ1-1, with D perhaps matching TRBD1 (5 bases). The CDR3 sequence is CASTRGSTEAFF. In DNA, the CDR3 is TGTGCCAGCACGCGGGGGAGCACTGAAGCTTTCTTT.